The 30 T cell receptor beta chains listed next were all sequenced from one sample in a study of human T cells and chemical hapten exposure. One entry per CDR3 protein results from TCRdb running MiXCR on the RACE reads. The repertoire holds some 110,000 distinct CDR3 sequences, with under 35% as singletons. Time point defined: patch test 3, about 24 weeks after DPC sensitization. The treatment: therapeutic diphenylcyclopropenone sensitization with weekly scalp DPC. The input for sequencing was whole blood, taken in connection with sensitization to the hapten diphenylcyclopropenone (DPC). Receptors were obtained from a man aged 40-50 years with alopecia areata. Some clones in this sample may be carry-over from other donors' samples.

The rearrangement links TRBV30 to TRBJ1-1, with D unresolved. Looked up from germline, CDR1 is GTSNPN and CDR2 is SVGIG (reference sequence). V lost 5 bases to trimming and J lost 3 bases, with 13 bases between them. This CDR3 has 13 residues. The CDR3 here is CAWCHSDHTEAFF. CDR3 nucleotides: TGTGCCTGGTGTCACAGTGATCACACTGAAGCTTTCTTT.

This chain uses TRBV28 with TRBJ2-1; TRBD2 might be the D (6 bases). The CDR3 loop spans 17 amino acids. Germline V gene sequence: CDR1 MDHEN, CDR2 SYDVKM. The ends were cut back, 7 bases at V and 0 bases at J, with 19 bases in the middle. The CDR3 region has the DNA TGTGCCAGCACCTTAGAATTCGGGAGTCCCTCCTACAATGAGCAGTTCTTC. Amino acids: CASTLEFGSPSYNEQFF.

This clonotype was seen more than once but under ten times. This chain joins TRBV6-2 or TRBV6-3 and TRBJ2-5; D gene ambiguous. Germline V gene data show CDR1 as MNHEY and CDR2 as SVGEGT. The ends were cut back, 5 bases at V and 3 bases at J, with 19 bases in the middle. CDR3 length equals 16 residues. CDR3 nucleotides: TGTGCCAGCAGTAAACCCCTCCCAGCGTATGAAGAGACCCAGTACTTC. It codes for CASSKPLPAYEETQYF.

J is TRBJ2-4 and V is TRBV27; 10 positions agree with TRBD2. Germline-derived CDR1 and CDR2 are MNHEY and SMNVEV (reference sequence). V was clipped by 5 bases and J by 8 bases; unmatched bases: 9. The CDR3 is made up of 15 amino acids. For the CDR3, the DNA is TGTGCCAGCAGTCTCTCTAGCGGGAGCTTGGACATTCAGTACTTC. It specifies CASSLSSGSLDIQYF.

The chain couples TRBV6-2 or TRBV6-3 to TRBJ1-5; D remains ambiguous. The CDR3 has 13 amino acids. CDR1 and CDR2 (germline): MNHEY, SVGEGT. V was cut by 6 bases and J by 5 bases, with 11 bases left in between. The CDR3 DNA reads TGTGCCAGCAGACTCGACGGATATCAGCCCCAGCATTTT. Translation gives CASRLDGYQPQHF.

This clonotype has more than one count but fewer than ten. V gene TRBV18 combines with J gene TRBJ1-2; maybe TRBD1 (5 bases). The ends were cut back, 6 bases at V and 4 bases at J, with 12 bases in the middle. This CDR3 is built from 13 residues. CDR1 is KGHSH, CDR2 LQKENI, per germline. CDR3 DNA sequence: TGTGCCAGCTCTCCCGGGACTCCCTATGGCTACACCTTC. As protein: CASSPGTPYGYTF.

The J gene is TRBJ2-3, the V gene TRBV13; a possible D gene is TRBD1 (5 bases). CDR1 PRHDT and CDR2 FYEKMQ come from the germline V gene (reference sequence). The CDR3 consists of 15 residues. The V end was cut by 4 bases, the J end by 2 bases, with 13 bases between. In nucleotides, the CDR3 is TGTGCCAGCAGCTACAATAGGGGTCTCACAGATACGCAGTATTTT. Translation gives CASSYNRGLTDTQYF.

The rearrangement uses TRBV12-3 or TRBV12-4 and TRBJ1-2; D is uncertain. The CDR3 extends over 12 amino acids. Trimming removed 3 bases at V and 7 bases at J, with 9 bases between. The CDR3 DNA follows: TGTGCCAGCAGTTTGGGGAATCTTGGCTACACCTTC. Protein product: CASSLGNLGYTF.

J is TRBJ2-7 and V is TRBV25-1; 7 positions agree with TRBD1. This CDR3 region has 15 residues. The junction had 9 bases not matched to a gene; V was cut back by 1 base and J by 6 bases. The germline CDR1 and CDR2 sequences are MGHDK and SYGVNS. CDR3 loop: CASSELGAGGLEQYF. CDR3 bases: TGTGCCAGCAGTGAATTGGGGGCAGGGGGTCTCGAGCAGTACTTC.

The CDR3 sequence: CASSHSRTKNIQYF. The DNA for the CDR3 is TGTGCCAGCAGCCATTCTCGGACGAAAAACATTCAGTACTTC. This chain joins TRBV3-1 and TRBJ2-4; no firm D call. Looked up from germline, CDR1 is LGHDT and CDR2 is YNNKEL (reference sequence). Trimming left V 3 bases short and J 4 bases short, with 10 bases between. The CDR3 has 14 residues.

CDR3 amino acids: CASSQEDREGNTIYF. CDR3 coding DNA: TGTGCCAGCAGCCAAGAGGACAGGGAGGGAAACACCATATATTTT. This chain connects TRBV4-2 to TRBJ1-3; 8 positions agree with TRBD1. Germline-derived CDR1 and CDR2 are LGHNA and YNFKEQ. The CDR3 loop spans 15 amino acids. The trim removed 0 bases at V and 4 bases at J, leaving 2 bases unmatched.

This clonotype was counted between two and nine times. J is TRBJ2-6 and V is TRBV6-6; no reliable D call. The germline V gene encodes CDR1 MNHNY and CDR2 SVGAGI (reference sequence). Trimming removed 0 bases from V and 4 bases from J, with 19 bases in between. This CDR3 is 19 amino acids long. The CDR3 reads CASSYSLSPFLSGANVLTF. The CDR3 DNA reads as TGTGCCAGCAGTTACTCATTATCTCCGTTTCTTTCGGGGGCCAACGTCCTGACTTTC.

There are a few counts of this clonotype. V gene TRBV20-1 combines with J gene TRBJ2-5, with D possibly matching TRBD2 (5 bases). The length of the CDR3 is 15 residues. Trimming left V 1 base short and J 2 bases short, with 14 bases between. Germline lookup yields CDR1 DFQATT and CDR2 SNEGSKA (reference sequence). CDR3 nucleotide sequence: TGCAGTGCTAGAGTAGCCCTAGCCGTACAAGAGACCCAGTACTTC. Translating gives CSARVALAVQETQYF.

This clonotype was counted at least ten times. This chain uses TRBV29-1 with TRBJ2-5; possibly TRBD2 for D (7 bases). CDR3 length: 14 amino acids. Germline V gives CDR1 SQVTM, CDR2 ANQGSEA. Trimming pared 4 bases from V and 4 bases from J, leaving 16 bases between. Written as DNA, the CDR3 is TGCAGCGTTGGGGAGGGGGGGACCAGAGAGACCCAGTACTTC. This encodes CSVGEGGTRETQYF.

The chain uses TRBV12-3 or TRBV12-4 and TRBJ1-1, with TRBD1 as a possible D gene (5 bases). The CDR3 runs 15 residues. V lost 4 bases and J lost 4, with 16 bases in between. The CDR3 loop reads CASSWPPSRGTEAFF. CDR3 DNA: TGTGCCAGCAGTTGGCCCCCCAGTAGGGGCACTGAAGCTTTCTTT.

This sequence joins TRBV28 and TRBJ1-5, with 7 bases lining up with TRBD1. This CDR3 contains 15 residues. Unmatched junction bases numbered 11, after V lost 6 bases and J lost 6 bases. Germline V gene data show CDR1 as MDHEN and CDR2 as SYDVKM. CDR3 residues: CASRPDRVGGQPQHF. In nucleotides, the CDR3 is TGTGCCAGCAGACCCGACAGGGTCGGAGGTCAGCCCCAGCATTTT.

This chain joins TRBV21-1 and TRBJ2-3; no check of the table's D call, TRBD2, against the DNA was made. TRBV21-1 is termed a pseudogene. There are 14 residues in the CDR3. CDR3 in amino acids: CASRRELKTDTQYF. The CDR3 DNA sequence: TGTGCCAGCCGACGGGAGTTAAAGACAGATACGCAGTATTTT.

This clonotype showed up just once. This chain joins TRBV28 and TRBJ2-2; no clear D gene. The CDR3 totals 14 residues. The germline V gene encodes CDR1 MDHEN and CDR2 SYDVKM. With 5 bases removed from V and 8 bases from J, the gap between germline ends came to 15 bases. DNA for the CDR3: TGTGCCAGCAGTCCCCCGAGCCCCACGGGGGAGCTGTTTTTT. Its protein is CASSPPSPTGELFF.

In this sample, this clonotype turned up a few times. The V and J genes are TRBV20-1 and TRBJ2-7; D assignment may be TRBD1 or TRBD2 (6 bases each). Looked up from germline, CDR1 is DFQATT and CDR2 is SNEGSKA (reference sequence). Trimming took 4 bases from V and 5 from J, leaving 15 bases between them. CDR3 size: 13 residues. The CDR3 here is CSANGRGGDEQYF. The CDR3 DNA reads as TGCAGTGCTAATGGCAGGGGAGGCGACGAGCAGTACTTC.

This clonotype was found a few times. This chain joins TRBV4-1 and TRBJ2-2; 8 bases fit TRBD1. Per the germline V gene, CDR1 is MGHRA and CDR2 is YSYEKL. Trimming cost V 4 bases and J 6 bases; bases outside gene matches: 7. CDR3 length: 15 residues. This chain's CDR3 is CASSRPDREAGELFF. DNA for the CDR3: TGCGCCAGCAGCCGCCCGGACAGGGAAGCCGGGGAGCTGTTTTTT.

In its sample, this clonotype was seen a few times. The chain joins TRBV6-2 or TRBV6-3 to TRBJ1-1; the D is unclear. Per germline, CDR1 MNHEY and CDR2 SVGEGT. V dropped 6 bases and J dropped 1 base, with 6 bases sitting between them. This CDR3 contains 12 residues. The CDR3 nucleotides read TGTGCCAGCAGGACGGGGAACACTGAAGCTTTCTTT. Amino acid sequence: CASRTGNTEAFF.

The CDR3 sequence is CSARDRGKDTQYF. The CDR3 DNA reads TGCAGCGCGCGGGACAGGGGGAAGGATACGCAGTATTTT. The chain couples TRBV29-1 to TRBJ2-3; TRBD1 matches 11 bases. This CDR3 has 13 residues. Unmatched junction bases numbered 6, after V lost 7 bases and J lost 6 bases. The germline V gene encodes CDR1 SQVTM and CDR2 ANQGSEA.

This chain connects TRBV7-2 to TRBJ1-6, with a possible D match to TRBD1 (6 bases). Germline V CDR1 and CDR2: SGHTA, FQGNSA. With 10 bases removed from V and 1 base from J, the gap between germline ends came to 11 bases. This CDR3 is built from 14 residues. The DNA of the CDR3 is TGTGCCACCCCAAGGGGGTCCTATAATTCACCCCTCCACTTT. Its protein product is CATPRGSYNSPLHF.

This clonotype was seen a few times. This chain links TRBV7-2 with TRBJ2-1; D is uncertain. Germline V CDR1 and CDR2: SGHTA, FQGNSA. This CDR3 contains 15 residues. V lost 3 bases to trimming and J lost 0 bases, with 9 bases between them. The CDR3 reads CASSFSDSSYNEQFF. CDR3 in DNA: TGTGCCAGCAGCTTCTCAGATAGCTCCTACAATGAGCAGTTCTTC. The entire variable domain, with the rest obtained from reference TRBV7-2 and TRBJ2-1, is as follows: GAGVSQSPSNKVTEKGKDVELRCDPISGHTALYWYRQSLGQGLEFLIYFQGNSAPDKSGLPSDRFSAERTGGSVSTLTIQRTQQEDSAVYLCASSFSDSSYNEQFFGPGTRLTVL.

The rearrangement uses TRBV14 and TRBJ2-7; 8 bases are shared with TRBD2. Germline CDR1 SGHDN, CDR2 FVKESK. The CDR3 is 14 amino acids. V lost 3 bases and J lost 6; bases outside the gene matches: 7. The CDR3 protein is CASSHGTSFSEQYF. CDR3 nucleotides: TGTGCCAGCAGCCATGGGACTAGTTTCTCCGAGCAGTACTTC.

The chain couples TRBV2 to TRBJ1-1, with unresolved D. This CDR3 has 13 amino acids. The germline V gene has CDR1 SNHLY and CDR2 FYNNEI. V was pared by 3 bases and J by 0 bases, with 5 bases between. For the CDR3, the DNA is TGTGCCAGCAGTGAGGAATTGAACACTGAAGCTTTCTTT. Translating it yields CASSEELNTEAFF. Full variable domain (missing parts from reference TRBV2 and TRBJ1-1): EPEVTQTPSHQVTQMGQEVILRCVPISNHLYFYWYRQILGQKVEFLVSFYNNEISEKSEIFDDQFSVERPDGSNFTLKIRSTKLEDSAMYFCASSEELNTEAFFGQGTRLTVV.

V gene TRBV12-3 or TRBV12-4 combines with J gene TRBJ1-2, with TRBD1 matching 7 bases. Germline trimming cut 6 bases from V and 1 base from J; bases unmatched to any gene: 5. This CDR3 spans 14 amino acids. In DNA, the CDR3 is TGTGCCAGCAGCCAACGACAGGGTAACTATGGCTACACCTTC. It codes for CASSQRQGNYGYTF.

This clonotype was seen more than once but under ten times. The chain links TRBV7-9 to TRBJ2-3; the D gene could be TRBD1 or TRBD2 (5 bases each). CDR1 is SEHNR, CDR2 FQNEAQ, per germline (reference sequence). CDR3 length: 14 amino acids. V lost 3 bases and J 2 bases, leaving 9 bases between the germline ends. The chain's CDR3 is CASSLAGTTDTQYF. Here the CDR3 DNA reads TGTGCCAGCAGCTTGGCAGGGACCACAGATACGCAGTATTTT. The whole variable domain, remainder taken from reference TRBV7-9 and TRBJ2-3, is DTGVSQNPRHKITKRGQNVTFRCDPISEHNRLYWYRQTLGQGPEFLTYFQNEAQLEKSRLLSDRFSAERPKGSFSTLEIQRTEQGDSAMYLCASSLAGTTDTQYFGPGTRLTVL.

In its sample, this clonotype was seen a few times. V is TRBV20-1 and J is TRBJ2-2; 8 nucleotides agree with TRBD2. Germline CDR1 DFQATT, CDR2 SNEGSKA (reference sequence). With V trimmed by 2 bases and J by 5 bases, 7 bases remained unmatched. There are 15 residues in the CDR3. The CDR3 sequence is CSARQSGSRTGELFF. The CDR3 nucleotides read TGCAGTGCTAGACAAAGCGGGAGCAGGACCGGGGAGCTGTTTTTT.

This clonotype was detected a few times. The chain joins TRBV12-3 or TRBV12-4 to TRBJ1-5, with D tentatively TRBD1 (5 bases). The length of the CDR3 is 13 residues. V was clipped by 7 bases and J by 7 bases, with 14 bases between them. This chain's CDR3 is CASTLRRGQPQHF. The DNA for the CDR3 is TGTGCCAGCACCCTACGTAGGGGCCAGCCCCAGCATTTT.